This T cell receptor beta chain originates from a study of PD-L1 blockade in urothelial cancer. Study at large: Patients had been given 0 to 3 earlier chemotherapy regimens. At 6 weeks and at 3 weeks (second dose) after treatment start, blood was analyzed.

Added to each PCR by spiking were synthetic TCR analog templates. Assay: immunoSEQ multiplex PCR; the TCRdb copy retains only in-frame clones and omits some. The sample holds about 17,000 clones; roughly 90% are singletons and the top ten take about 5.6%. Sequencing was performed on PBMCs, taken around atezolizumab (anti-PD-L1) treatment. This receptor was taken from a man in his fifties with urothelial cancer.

CDR3 bases: TGTGCCAGCAGAAAACAGGGTGCCTACGAGCAGTACTTC. This gives the protein CASRKQGAYEQYF. V gene TRBV28 combines with J gene TRBJ2-7; maybe TRBD1 (6 bases). Between the trimmed V and J ends, which lost 6 bases and 2 bases, there was a span of 11 bases. The length of the CDR3 is 13 residues. Germline values: CDR1 MDHEN, CDR2 SYDVKM.